These T cell receptor beta chains were read from a single sample in a study of blood T cell repertoires in COVID-19. Sequenced by immunoSEQ multiplex PCR; TCRdb stores in-frame clones only, minus some. This sample has around 220,000 clones; more than 80% occur once, and the top ten carry less than 11%. Material for sequencing was peripheral blood. The origin of the receptors is a woman of 80 years or more with acute or convalescent COVID-19. The CDR3 runs from the conserved cysteine through the conserved F or W. Each record gives: V gene, CDR3 protein.

v_gene: TRBV2; CDR3aa: CASSKGDTSLGGYTF
v_gene: TRBV29-1; CDR3aa: CSAQFVEQFF
v_gene: TRBV29-1; CDR3aa: CSVAGGGGYNEQFF
v_gene: TRBV7-3; CDR3aa: CASSRDTNTEAFF
v_gene: TRBV11-2; CDR3aa: CASSRQGNYGYTF
v_gene: TRBV18; CDR3aa: CASSDAGVREKLFF
v_gene: TRBV29-1; CDR3aa: CSVRHLNEKLFF
v_gene: TRBV20-1; CDR3aa: CSASGLAGRSSYEQYF
v_gene: TRBV10-3; CDR3aa: CAISGGLAGNNEQFF
v_gene: TRBV6-6; CDR3aa: CASFDRGLTNEKLFF
v_gene: TRBV9; CDR3aa: CASSVHQTPTGGNGNTIYF
v_gene: TRBV27; CDR3aa: CASSLREQWEAFF
v_gene: TRBV28; CDR3aa: CASSSPPSSGNTIYF
v_gene: TRBV7-9; CDR3aa: CASSLAVGGQGFREQFF
v_gene: TRBV6-2/TRBV6-3; CDR3aa: CASSMTGPDEQFF
v_gene: TRBV18; CDR3aa: CASSTGLVPTAGELFF
v_gene: TRBV19; CDR3aa: CASNREGGNQPQHF
v_gene: TRBV3-1/TRBV3-2; CDR3aa: CASSQDSYVGAIF
v_gene: TRBV10-3; CDR3aa: CAISGDIDSSPLHF
v_gene: TRBV4-2; CDR3aa: CASSQALTGVNEKLFF
v_gene: TRBV27; CDR3aa: CASSLSVTGTGTQYF
v_gene: TRBV2; CDR3aa: CASSAGTSHEQYF
v_gene: TRBV5-5; CDR3aa: CASSSQGYTGELFF
v_gene: TRBV7-8; CDR3aa: CASSLQPTSGRINEQFF
v_gene: TRBV4-1; CDR3aa: CASSQDFRDTQYF
v_gene: TRBV18; CDR3aa: CASSPAQGYEQYF
v_gene: TRBV6-2/TRBV6-3; CDR3aa: CASSWGEERRTDTQYF
v_gene: TRBV30; CDR3aa: CAWTSTGTVYGYTF